The 26 T cell receptor beta chains below all came from one sample that was sequenced in a study of neurological immune-mediated disorders. TCRdb independently ran MiXCR on the 5' RACE reads; one entry per CDR3 protein. The sample yields roughly 98,000 distinct CDR3 sequences, 13% seen once. The time point denotes: longitudinal time-point 2. Sequencing was done on a sample of PBMCs. These receptors were taken from a female donor with HTLV-1-associated myelopathy (HAM/TSP).

This clonotype was detected many times. The chain joins TRBV24-1 to TRBJ1-1; 8 bases fit TRBD1. The CDR3 sequence is 14 residues long. V trimming: 7 bases; J trimming: 1 base; junction bases outside the gene matches: 4. CDR1 is KGHDR and CDR2 is SFDVKD in the germline V gene. In nucleotides, the CDR3 is TGTGCCACCAGCAACCAGGGGGCGAACACTGAAGCTTTCTTT. Amino acid sequence: CATSNQGANTEAFF.

The chain combines TRBV5-1 with TRBJ2-2; D ambiguous. Trimming stripped 4 bases from V and 1 base from J, with 11 bases between. The germline gives CDR1 SGHRS, CDR2 YFSETQ. The CDR3 extends over 15 amino acids. The CDR3 DNA reads TGCGCCAGCAGCCCTTTCATTGGGAACACCGGGGAGCTGTTTTTT. Its translation: CASSPFIGNTGELFF.

The chain is built from TRBV6-2 or TRBV6-3 and TRBJ2-1, with a weak D call TRBD2 (5 bases). Germline assignment: CDR1 MNHEY and CDR2 SVGEGT. The CDR3 loop spans 15 amino acids. The V end lost 7 bases, the J end lost 4 bases, and 17 bases lay between the germline ends. The CDR3 reads CASTSLGGSYNEQFF. The CDR3 DNA follows: TGTGCCAGCACCTCCCTCGGCGGGTCATACAATGAGCAGTTCTTC.

This clonotype came up many times. V and J are TRBV20-1 and TRBJ2-1; TRBD1 matches at 7 bases. V lost 6 bases and J lost 3; bases outside the gene matches: 14. The CDR3 is 16 amino acids. CDR1 is DFQATT, CDR2 SNEGSKA, per germline (reference sequence). The CDR3 is CSALEGGGGYYNEQFF. CDR3 bases: TGCAGTGCCCTCGAAGGGGGCGGAGGATACTACAATGAGCAGTTCTTC.

The chain combines TRBV7-2 with TRBJ2-7; 9 bases match TRBD1. J gave up 3 bases and V 4 bases, and 4 bases lay outside the gene matches. The CDR3 is made up of 14 amino acids. CDR1 is SGHTA and CDR2 is FQGNSA in the germline V gene. In DNA, the CDR3 is TGTGCCAGCAGCTCACAGGGGGCCCACTACGAGCAGTACTTC. Amino acid sequence: CASSSQGAHYEQYF.

This clonotype was seen repeatedly, ten times or more. The chain links TRBV27 to TRBJ1-4; D not certain. V shed 6 bases and J shed 8 bases, with 22 bases lying between them. The CDR3 contains 16 residues. CDR1 is MNHEY and CDR2 is SMNVEV in the germline V gene (reference sequence). CDR3 loop: CASSPGRAYNGEKLFF. The CDR3 DNA sequence: TGTGCCAGCAGCCCCGGAAGGGCTTATAACGGGGAAAAACTGTTTTTT.

In this sample, this clonotype turned up a few times. This rearrangement joins TRBV3-1 to TRBJ2-1; the match to TRBD2 covers 13 bases. The CDR3 contains 19 residues. Germline V lookup: CDR1 LGHDT, CDR2 YNNKEL (reference sequence). Trimming at V came to 3 bases and at J to 0 bases, leaving 8 bases not matched to a gene. Written as DNA, the CDR3 is TGTGCCAGCAGCCATGGGACTAGCGGGGTTCAAAGCTCCTACAATGAGCAGTTCTTC. Protein product: CASSHGTSGVQSSYNEQFF.

This clonotype was recorded at least ten times. The rearrangement joins TRBV2 to TRBJ2-2, with D tentatively TRBD1 (6 bases). The CDR3 spans 15 residues. Trimming removed 6 bases at V and 4 bases at J, with 15 bases between. Germline CDR1 reads SNHLY; CDR2 reads FYNNEI. This CDR3 is CASRGSTGTTGELFF. In DNA form, the CDR3 reads TGTGCCAGCAGGGGTTCGACAGGAACCACCGGGGAGCTGTTTTTT.

This clonotype occurred many times. The V and J genes are TRBV7-2 and TRBJ1-2; D is unresolved. The CDR3 consists of 13 residues. Germline CDR1 is SGHTA and CDR2 is FQGNSA. V lost 5 bases, J lost 9 bases, and 16 bases lay in between. The CDR3 loop is CASSPRREGSYTF. The CDR3 region has the DNA TGTGCCAGCAGCCCCCGGAGAGAGGGAAGCTACACCTTC.

This clonotype was observed at least ten times. The chain employs TRBV5-1 and TRBJ2-2; tentative D call: TRBD1 (5 bases). This CDR3 spans 14 amino acids. The germline V and J ends were trimmed by 3 bases and 3 bases, with 9 bases remaining between them. Looked up from germline, CDR1 is SGHRS and CDR2 is YFSETQ. Written as DNA, the CDR3 is TGCGCCAGCAGCTACTCCAGGGACACCGGGGAGCTGTTTTTT. Translated, it gives CASSYSRDTGELFF.

This clonotype was picked up a small number of times. This rearrangement joins TRBV5-1 to TRBJ2-7, with 7 bases matching TRBD1. V trimming: 8 bases; J trimming: 1 base; junction bases outside the gene matches: 15. This CDR3 has 16 residues. CDR1 SGHRS and CDR2 YFSETQ come from the germline V gene. CDR3 sequence (DNA): TGCGCCAGTAGGGCAGGGGGTGCCCCTAGATCCTACGAGCAGTACTTC. Translation gives CASRAGGAPRSYEQYF.

On this clonotype: A clone one base away is much larger, so this may be a read error. The gene calls are TRBV11-2 and TRBJ2-2, with D perhaps matching TRBD1 (6 bases). Germline CDR1 is SGHAT and CDR2 is FQNNGV. The CDR3 contains 16 residues. CDR3 nucleotides: TGTGCCATCAGCTTAGAATGGGGGCGCCCCGCCGGGGAGCTGTTTTTT. This codes for CAISLEWGRPAGELFF.

In this sample, this clonotype turned up many times. The genes are TRBV28 and TRBJ2-6; D not certain. Germline V CDR1 and CDR2: MDHEN, SYDVKM. V lost 3 bases to trimming and J lost 1 base, with 22 bases between them. The CDR3 runs 20 residues. In nucleotides, the CDR3 is TGTGCCAGCAGTTTTTGGCTACGGTCGGCGGAGACTTCTGGGGCCAACGTCCTGACTTTC. As protein: CASSFWLRSAETSGANVLTF.

This clonotype was recorded many times. CDR3 in amino acids: CASSRDRGRYEQYF. CDR3 in DNA: TGTGCCAGCAGCCGAGACAGGGGAAGGTACGAGCAGTACTTC. V is TRBV7-2 and J is TRBJ2-7; TRBD1 matches 8 bases. Losses at the gene ends were 5 bases for V and 4 bases for J; bases not matched to a gene: 7. Germline CDR1 is SGHTA and CDR2 is FQGNSA. This CDR3 has 14 residues.

This clonotype was seen many times. The rearrangement uses TRBV5-1 and TRBJ2-7; TRBD1 matches 9 bases. Unmatched junction bases numbered 4, after V lost 1 base and J lost 5 bases. Germline lookup yields CDR1 SGHRS and CDR2 YFSETQ. The CDR3 consists of 14 residues. The CDR3 DNA reads TGCGCCAGCAGCTTGTGGGGACAGGGTAACGAGCAGTACTTC. It yields the protein CASSLWGQGNEQYF.

V usage is TRBV21-1 and J usage is TRBJ2-4. TRBV21-1 is an annotated pseudogene. The CDR3 sequence is 13 residues long. CDR3 sequence reads: CASSKGSRFLQYF. As DNA, the CDR3 is TGTGCCAGCAGCAAAGGCTCCAGGTTCCTTCAGTACTTC.

This clonotype was recorded at least ten times. V and J are TRBV12-3 or TRBV12-4 and TRBJ2-3; D possibly matches TRBD1 or TRBD2 (6 bases each). CDR3 length: 15 amino acids. Trimming cost V 6 bases and J 4 bases, with 17 bases left between them. The CDR3 DNA sequence: TGTGCCAGCAGCCGGGACGGGGGCCGTGCAGATACGCAGTATTTT. Residues: CASSRDGGRADTQYF.

This clonotype was seen repeatedly, ten times or more. This chain links TRBV29-1 with TRBJ1-2, with D perhaps TRBD1 (6 bases). Per germline, CDR1 SQVTM and CDR2 ANQGSEA. This CDR3 comprises 14 residues. V was trimmed by 3 bases and J by 6 bases, leaving 17 bases between them. Here the CDR3 reads CSVDTSPGADGYTF. The CDR3 DNA reads TGCAGCGTTGACACCTCCCCGGGGGCGGATGGCTACACCTTC.

This clonotype was detected ten times or more. The chain carries TRBV14 and TRBJ1-4; D gene unclear. In germline, CDR1 is SGHDN, CDR2 FVKESK. The V gene lost 3 bases and the J gene lost 2 bases, with 4 bases spanning the gap. The CDR3 totals 13 residues. The CDR3 DNA follows: TGTGCCAGCAGCCAGGGGACTAATGAAAAACTGTTTTTT. Its protein product is CASSQGTNEKLFF.

The table lists this clonotype with many counts. The gene calls are TRBV29-1 and TRBJ1-4; D may be TRBD1 (5 bases). Germline V gene lookup returns CDR1 SQVTM and CDR2 ANQGSEA. Trimming cost V 6 bases and J 8 bases, with 19 bases left between them. CDR3 size: 14 residues. The CDR3: CSVQRGAAGEKLFF. DNA for the CDR3: TGCAGCGTCCAAAGAGGGGCAGCGGGGGAAAAACTGTTTTTT.

This chain links TRBV5-1 with TRBJ2-4; possibly TRBD2 for D (6 bases). Deletions cut 4 bases from V and 4 bases from J, with 21 bases between. Germline CDR1 SGHRS, CDR2 YFSETQ. The CDR3 loop spans 17 amino acids. The CDR3 protein is CASSGDGLRDGKNIQYF. Written as DNA, the CDR3 is TGCGCCAGCAGCGGCGACGGATTGCGGGACGGGAAAAACATTCAGTACTTC.

This clonotype was observed many times. The chain links TRBV12-3 or TRBV12-4 to TRBJ2-7, with a weak D call TRBD1 (6 bases). V was trimmed by 2 bases and J by 2 bases, leaving 13 bases between them. This CDR3 is built from 15 residues. The CDR3 sequence is CASSLMGTKTYEQYF. The CDR3 nucleotides read TGTGCCAGCAGTTTAATGGGGACAAAGACCTACGAGCAGTACTTC.

Many counts were recorded for this clonotype. The V and J genes are TRBV5-1 and TRBJ1-1, with D maybe TRBD1 (6 bases). The CDR3 loop spans 15 amino acids. CDR1 is SGHRS, CDR2 YFSETQ, per germline. V was trimmed by 3 bases and J by 2 bases, leaving 14 bases between them. The CDR3 DNA reads as TGCGCCAGCAGCTGGGAAGGGGGGAGTAACACTGAAGCTTTCTTT. This sequence encodes CASSWEGGSNTEAFF.

This clonotype was observed at least ten times. The chain has TRBV5-1 and TRBJ2-7; 9 nucleotides match TRBD2. Trimming took 3 bases from V and 2 from J; bases not matched to a gene: 9. Per the germline V gene, CDR1 is SGHRS and CDR2 is YFSETQ. The CDR3 runs to 16 residues. The CDR3 loop is CASSYTSGGTTYEQYF. In DNA form, the CDR3 reads TGCGCCAGCAGCTACACAAGCGGGGGGACTACCTACGAGCAGTACTTC.

This clonotype was seen many times. The chain links TRBV7-8 to TRBJ2-3, with D uncertain. The CDR3 loop spans 12 amino acids. V dropped 5 bases and J dropped 2 bases, with 5 bases sitting between them. Germline V gene lookup returns CDR1 SGHVS and CDR2 FQNEAQ. DNA of the CDR3: TGTGCCAGCAGCCGATTCACAGATACGCAGTATTTT. This translates into CASSRFTDTQYF.

Ten or more counts support this clonotype. This chain joins TRBV5-1 and TRBJ1-1, with D unresolved. The CDR3 sequence is 11 residues long. The germline V gene has CDR1 SGHRS and CDR2 YFSETQ. V gave up 2 bases and J gave up 8 bases, with 7 bases separating them. The CDR3 reads CASSLEAEAFF. The DNA for the CDR3 is TGCGCCAGCAGCTTAGAGGCAGAAGCTTTCTTT.